This is a list of T cell receptor beta chains from one sample in a study of blood T cell repertoires in COVID-19. Produced via immunoSEQ multiplex PCR; TCRdb's table is partial and in-frame only. The table shows 390,000 or so clones, with around 91% occurring only once. The specimen sequenced was peripheral blood. The source of these receptors is a man aged 18 to 30 with active or convalescent COVID-19. CDR3s include the opening cysteine and the closing phenylalanine or tryptophan. The D gene is left open where the match is weak. The size of a clone is reported for some rows only, either as once, few or many, or as a class for expanded clones.

CDR3 DNA: TGCGCCAGCAGCCAAATAGGGCCTGGACAGGACCTCTATGGCTACACCTTC
CDR3 protein: CASSQIGPGQDLYGYTF
J gene: TRBJ1-2
clone size: -
D gene: TRBD1
V gene: TRBV4-1

CDR3 DNA: TGTGCCAGCACCCTATCGTGGACCGGGGAGCTGTTTTTT
CDR3 protein: CASTLSWTGELFF
J gene: TRBJ2-2
clone size: -
D gene: -
V gene: TRBV5-4

CDR3 DNA: TGTGCCAGCAGCCAAAAATGGCCACCGACAGGGACGAACACCGGGGAGCTGTTTTTT
CDR3 protein: CASSQKWPPTGTNTGELFF
J gene: TRBJ2-2
clone size: once
D gene: TRBD1
V gene: TRBV4-2

CDR3 DNA: TGTGCCAGCAGTTACTCGGGCGTGGTCACAGATACGCAGTATTTT
CDR3 protein: CASSYSGVVTDTQYF
J gene: TRBJ2-3
clone size: -
D gene: -
V gene: TRBV6-5

CDR3 DNA: TGTGCCAGCAGAACTAGCGGGGGGGCCAAGGGAGAGACCCAGTACTTC
CDR3 protein: CASRTSGGAKGETQYF
J gene: TRBJ2-5
clone size: few
D gene: TRBD2
V gene: TRBV27

CDR3 DNA: TGTGCCAGCAGCCCGACAGGGGGAAATGGCTACACCTTC
CDR3 protein: CASSPTGGNGYTF
J gene: TRBJ1-2
clone size: -
D gene: TRBD1
V gene: TRBV7-3

CDR3 DNA: TGCGCCAGCAGCTTGGTTGGGGGGGCTGGCGAGCAGTACTTC
CDR3 protein: CASSLVGGAGEQYF
J gene: TRBJ2-7
clone size: once
D gene: -
V gene: TRBV5-1

CDR3 DNA: TGTGCCAGCAGTTTATTTCATCGGGGCGGAGGGGGCAATTCACCCCTCCACTTT
CDR3 protein: CASSLFHRGGGGNSPLHF
J gene: TRBJ1-6
clone size: few
D gene: TRBD1
V gene: TRBV28

CDR3 DNA: TGTGCCAGCAGTTACGAGACAGGGTCCGAGCAGTACTTC
CDR3 protein: CASSYETGSEQYF
J gene: TRBJ2-7
clone size: -
D gene: TRBD1
V gene: TRBV6-5

CDR3 DNA: TGTGCCAGCAGTTTATTGGGGGCTATGAACACTGAAGCTTTCTTT
CDR3 protein: CASSLLGAMNTEAFF
J gene: TRBJ1-1
clone size: -
D gene: -
V gene: TRBV27

CDR3 DNA: TGTGCCAGCCGCCCGGGGAACAGTTTATTTTCACCCCTCCACTTT
CDR3 protein: CASRPGNSLFSPLHF
J gene: TRBJ1-6
clone size: -
D gene: -
V gene: TRBV27

CDR3 DNA: TGTGCCAGTAGTAGCCGGAGGGAAGGGTTGTCAGATACGCAGTATTTT
CDR3 protein: CASSSRREGLSDTQYF
J gene: TRBJ2-3
clone size: once
D gene: -
V gene: TRBV19

CDR3 DNA: TGTGCCAGCAAACAGGTCCACGAGCAGTACTTC
CDR3 protein: CASKQVHEQYF
J gene: TRBJ2-7
clone size: -
D gene: -
V gene: TRBV2

CDR3 DNA: TGTGCCAGCAGCCTTAACAGTGAAGCTTTCTTT
CDR3 protein: CASSLNSEAFF
J gene: TRBJ1-1
clone size: -
D gene: -
V gene: TRBV7-9

CDR3 DNA: TGTGCCAGTAACCGAGTAGAGAGCTCTGGAAACACCATATATTTT
CDR3 protein: CASNRVESSGNTIYF
J gene: TRBJ1-3
clone size: -
D gene: -
V gene: TRBV19

CDR3 DNA: TGTGCCAGCAGCTTAGCTGCGGGTTCCTCTGGGGCCAACGTCCTGACTTTC
CDR3 protein: CASSLAAGSSGANVLTF
J gene: TRBJ2-6
clone size: -
D gene: -
V gene: TRBV7-2

CDR3 DNA: TGTGCCAGCAGCTTCGAAACAGGGGGGAACTATGGCTACACCTTC
CDR3 protein: CASSFETGGNYGYTF
J gene: TRBJ1-2
clone size: -
D gene: TRBD1
V gene: TRBV6-5

CDR3 DNA: TGTGCCAGCAGTTTGACGGGGGGCCCAGATACGCAGTATTTT
CDR3 protein: CASSLTGGPDTQYF
J gene: TRBJ2-3
clone size: -
D gene: -
V gene: TRBV6-6

CDR3 DNA: TGTGCCAGCAGCGTGCGAGCGGGGGGGCCCGCTCTTGAAAATGGTGAGCAGTTCTTC
CDR3 protein: CASSVRAGGPALENGEQFF
J gene: TRBJ2-1
clone size: few
D gene: TRBD2
V gene: TRBV9

CDR3 DNA: TGTGCCAGTAGTCGGCAGGCGTCCACAGATACGCAGTATTTT
CDR3 protein: CASSRQASTDTQYF
J gene: TRBJ2-3
clone size: -
D gene: -
V gene: TRBV19

CDR3 DNA: TGTGCCAGCAGGGTACAGGTGAACACTGAAGCTTTCTTT
CDR3 protein: CASRVQVNTEAFF
J gene: TRBJ1-1
clone size: -
D gene: -
V gene: TRBV28

CDR3 DNA: TGTGCCAGCAGCAAACCGGGTCGGGGAGAGACCCAGTACTTC
CDR3 protein: CASSKPGRGETQYF
J gene: TRBJ2-5
clone size: -
D gene: -
V gene: TRBV21-1

CDR3 DNA: TGTGCCAGCAGCATACTAGCGGGGGGACTTGGTGAGCAGTTCTTC
CDR3 protein: CASSILAGGLGEQFF
J gene: TRBJ2-1
clone size: -
D gene: TRBD2
V gene: TRBV6-5

CDR3 DNA: TGTGCCAGCAGCTCAAAACAGTCTTCGGATTCACCCCTCCACTTT
CDR3 protein: CASSSKQSSDSPLHF
J gene: TRBJ1-6
clone size: -
D gene: -
V gene: TRBV7-9

CDR3 DNA: TGTGCCAGCGGACCAGGAGGGCCTGGTGAGCAGTTCTTC
CDR3 protein: CASGPGGPGEQFF
J gene: TRBJ2-1
clone size: once
D gene: -
V gene: TRBV11-3

CDR3 DNA: TGTGCCAGCAGCTTGGTTAATATGGGCTTCGTGACTGAAGCTTTCTTT
CDR3 protein: CASSLVNMGFVTEAFF
J gene: TRBJ1-1
clone size: -
D gene: -
V gene: TRBV5-5

CDR3 DNA: TGTGCCAGCAGCCATCCGGGACAGACACAAGAGACCCAGTACTTC
CDR3 protein: CASSHPGQTQETQYF
J gene: TRBJ2-5
clone size: -
D gene: TRBD1
V gene: TRBV5-5

CDR3 DNA: TGCGCCAGCAGCAGGGACAGCCCCAATGAAAAACTGTTTTTT
CDR3 protein: CASSRDSPNEKLFF
J gene: TRBJ1-4
clone size: -
D gene: TRBD1
V gene: TRBV5-1

CDR3 DNA: TGCGCCAGCGGAGACAGGGTGAACACTGAAGCTTTCTTT
CDR3 protein: CASGDRVNTEAFF
J gene: TRBJ1-1
clone size: few
D gene: TRBD1
V gene: TRBV4-1

CDR3 DNA: TGTGCCAGCAGCTTGTGGGGAGTGGTCACTGAAGCTTTCTTT
CDR3 protein: CASSLWGVVTEAFF
J gene: TRBJ1-1
clone size: -
D gene: -
V gene: TRBV7-2

CDR3 DNA: TGTGCCAGCAGCCCGGACAGGGGGCGGCGTGGCTACACCTTC
CDR3 protein: CASSPDRGRRGYTF
J gene: TRBJ1-2
clone size: -
D gene: TRBD1
V gene: TRBV3-1/TRBV3-2

CDR3 DNA: TGTGCCAGCTCACCACAGTCAGGCAAGAACACTGAAGCTTTCTTT
CDR3 protein: CASSPQSGKNTEAFF
J gene: TRBJ1-1
clone size: -
D gene: -
V gene: TRBV18

CDR3 DNA: TGTGCCAGTAGCGGGACAGGGGGCTGGTCTGAAGCTTTCTTT
CDR3 protein: CASSGTGGWSEAFF
J gene: TRBJ1-1
clone size: -
D gene: TRBD1
V gene: TRBV19

CDR3 DNA: TGTGCCAGCAGCCTGGACAGGGCTGAGACCCAGTACTTC
CDR3 protein: CASSLDRAETQYF
J gene: TRBJ2-5
clone size: -
D gene: TRBD1
V gene: TRBV11-2

CDR3 DNA: TGTGCCAGCAGCCGGACGGGCGCGGGGAACACCGGGGAGCTGTTTTTT
CDR3 protein: CASSRTGAGNTGELFF
J gene: TRBJ2-2
clone size: -
D gene: -
V gene: TRBV7-8

CDR3 DNA: TGTGCCAGCAGTTCATCCAACTATGGCTACACCTTC
CDR3 protein: CASSSSNYGYTF
J gene: TRBJ1-2
clone size: -
D gene: -
V gene: TRBV2

CDR3 DNA: TGTGCCAGCAGCAAACCGGGACAGGGGGTGGATGAGCAGTTCTTC
CDR3 protein: CASSKPGQGVDEQFF
J gene: TRBJ2-1
clone size: -
D gene: TRBD1
V gene: TRBV7-2

CDR3 DNA: TGTGCCAGCAGCTTGGGACAGGGGGTTCTCTATGAGCAGTTCTTC
CDR3 protein: CASSLGQGVLYEQFF
J gene: TRBJ2-1
clone size: -
D gene: TRBD1
V gene: TRBV7-9

CDR3 DNA: TGCAGCGTCGGAGGCACAGGGCGCACTGAAGCTTTCTTT
CDR3 protein: CSVGGTGRTEAFF
J gene: TRBJ1-1
clone size: -
D gene: -
V gene: TRBV29-1

CDR3 DNA: TGTGCCAGCAGTGCCGTGAGCGAGCAGTACTTC
CDR3 protein: CASSAVSEQYF
J gene: TRBJ2-7
clone size: -
D gene: -
V gene: TRBV6-2/TRBV6-3

CDR3 DNA: TGTGCCAGTAGTATAGATCCTTTTAGGGGGAAGGATACGCAGTATTTT
CDR3 protein: CASSIDPFRGKDTQYF
J gene: TRBJ2-3
clone size: -
D gene: -
V gene: TRBV19

CDR3 DNA: TGTGCCAGCAGCCCAGGACAGGGGGGTAACTATGGCTACACCTTC
CDR3 protein: CASSPGQGGNYGYTF
J gene: TRBJ1-2
clone size: -
D gene: TRBD1
V gene: TRBV3-1/TRBV3-2

CDR3 DNA: TGTGCCAGCAGTTACTCGCCGACACCTCCCTACAATGAGCAGTTCTTC
CDR3 protein: CASSYSPTPPYNEQFF
J gene: TRBJ2-1
clone size: few
D gene: -
V gene: TRBV6-6

CDR3 DNA: TGTGCCAGCAGCCTGGTGCGGGGGGCCCTAGGCACCGGGGAGCTGTTTTTT
CDR3 protein: CASSLVRGALGTGELFF
J gene: TRBJ2-2
clone size: -
D gene: TRBD2
V gene: TRBV7-3

CDR3 DNA: TGTGCCAGCAGCTTACTCGGGACAGGGGGCGCGGACGAGCAGTACTTC
CDR3 protein: CASSLLGTGGADEQYF
J gene: TRBJ2-7
clone size: -
D gene: TRBD1
V gene: TRBV5-5

CDR3 DNA: TGTGCCAGCAGCTTAGCCCGGGACTCCGCTAATGAAAAACTGTTTTTT
CDR3 protein: CASSLARDSANEKLFF
J gene: TRBJ1-4
clone size: -
D gene: -
V gene: TRBV7-9

CDR3 DNA: TGTGCCATCGGAGGCCTGAGCAATCAGCCCCAGCATTTT
CDR3 protein: CAIGGLSNQPQHF
J gene: TRBJ1-5
clone size: -
D gene: -
V gene: TRBV10-3